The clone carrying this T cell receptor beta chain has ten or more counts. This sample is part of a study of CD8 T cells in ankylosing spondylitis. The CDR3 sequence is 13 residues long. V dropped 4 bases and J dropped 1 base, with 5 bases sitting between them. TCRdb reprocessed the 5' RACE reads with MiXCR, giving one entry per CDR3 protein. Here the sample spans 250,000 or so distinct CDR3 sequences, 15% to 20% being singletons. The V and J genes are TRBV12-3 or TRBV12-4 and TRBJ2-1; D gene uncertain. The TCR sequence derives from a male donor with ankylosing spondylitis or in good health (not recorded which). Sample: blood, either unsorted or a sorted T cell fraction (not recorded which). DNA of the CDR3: TGTGCCAGCAGTTCCAGTTCCTACAATGAGCAGTTCTTC. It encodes CASSSSSYNEQFF.